This T cell receptor beta chain was sequenced in a study of T cell responses to AZD1222 COVID-19 vaccine. Generated by immunoSEQ multiplex PCR, the TCRdb table keeps only in-frame clones and is missing some. The sample consists of 100,000 or so clones, 85% to 90% of them appearing once. Losses at the gene ends were 1 base for V and 9 bases for J; bases not matched to a gene: 6. The CDR3 is made up of 16 amino acids. The germline V gene has CDR1 LGHNT and CDR2 FRNRAP. The source of this sequence is an adult in good health. The chain is built from TRBV12-5 and TRBJ1-6, with 10 bases that match TRBD1. Sequencing was performed on peripheral blood, taken on day 0 of AZD1222 vaccination. DNA for the CDR3: TGTGCTAGTGGTTTGGGGGGGACAGGGGATGGTTCACCCCTCCACTTT. Residues: CASGLGGTGDGSPLHF.